The entry below gives a single T cell receptor (beta chain) sequence along with its context. The length of the CDR3 is 14 residues. CDR1 and CDR2 from the germline V gene are SEHNR and FQNEAQ (reference sequence). The germline V and J ends were trimmed by 5 bases and 1 base, with 11 bases remaining between them. This sample stems from a study of CD8 T cells in Susac syndrome. Reverse transcription of roughly 0.45 to 1 ug RNA used random hexamers. An immunoSEQ multiplex PCR generated amplified TCR beta CDR3 products spanning 54 Vbeta and 13 Jbeta. MiXCR was run by TCRdb on the immunoSEQ multiplex PCR reads, yielding one entry per CDR3 protein. This repertoire shows about 300,000 distinct CDR3 sequences, about 82% found once; its top ten account for roughly 0.21%.

The sample comprised CD8+ T cells from PBMCs. The gene calls are TRBV7-9 and TRBJ1-1; D is unresolved. This receptor was obtained from a human donor with multiple sclerosis. Here the CDR3 reads CASSPRVGNTEAFF. For the CDR3, the DNA is TGTGCCAGCAGCCCAAGGGTGGGGAACACTGAAGCTTTCTTT.